Detailed here is one T cell receptor (beta chain). These data come from a study of blood T cell repertoires in COVID-19. The overall study: T cells, B-cell-depleted T cells, or PBMCs supplied cDNA or gDNA.

V was clipped by 8 bases and J by 4 bases, with 9 bases between them. This CDR3 contains 12 residues. Germline V gene lookup returns CDR1 LNHDA and CDR2 SQIVND (reference sequence). Authors' data handling: The authors estimated nucleated cell counts from reference gene primer amplification. Sequenced by immunoSEQ multiplex PCR; TCRdb stores in-frame clones only, minus some. V, J and clone size are taken as reported in that table, and D and trimming were inferred from the DNA itself. The table records roughly 80,000 clones, almost 85% of them present only once. The origin of this receptor is an elderly man with acute or convalescent COVID-19. The sample taken for sequencing was peripheral blood. The V call is TRBV19, the J call TRBJ2-1; tentative D call: TRBD1 (6 bases). CDR3 DNA: TGTGCCAGTGGACAGATTTACAATGAGCAGTTCTTC. Translating gives CASGQIYNEQFF.